The 24 T cell receptor beta chains reported below all come from one sample, sequenced in a study of identical twins. TCRdb re-analysed the 5' RACE reads in MiXCR, keeping a single row per CDR3 protein. Of 420,000 or so distinct CDR3 sequences listed, around 18% are singletons. Material for sequencing was naive T cells sorted from blood. The receptors come from a man aged 50-59 years in good health.

This clonotype came up many times. The V gene is TRBV12-3 or TRBV12-4, the J gene TRBJ2-5; possible D gene TRBD1, 6 bases. The CDR3 has 13 amino acids. V dropped 6 bases and J dropped 5 bases, with 13 bases sitting between them. CDR3: CASRASGVETQYF. CDR3 bases: TGTGCCAGCAGGGCATCAGGGGTGGAGACCCAGTACTTC.

The rearrangement uses TRBV6-1 and TRBJ1-5; 9 bases line up with TRBD1. Germline V gene sequence: CDR1 MNHNS, CDR2 SASEGT. CDR3 length: 18 amino acids. V lost 4 bases to trimming and J lost 0 bases; unmatched junction nucleotides: 10. The chain's CDR3 is CASSVPGQGLYSNQPQHF. DNA for the CDR3: TGTGCCAGCAGTGTCCCGGGACAGGGACTCTATAGCAATCAGCCCCAGCATTTT.

The chain employs TRBV14 and TRBJ2-7; the D gene could be TRBD1 or TRBD2 (6 bases each). CDR1 is SGHDN and CDR2 is FVKESK in the germline V gene. CDR3 length: 18 amino acids. Between the trimmed V and J ends, which lost 4 bases and 2 bases, there was a span of 24 bases. CDR3 residues: CASSLRGGGSRYPYEQYF. The CDR3 DNA is TGTGCCAGCAGCCTCCGAGGAGGGGGGTCGAGGTACCCCTACGAGCAGTACTTC.

This clonotype was counted many times. The chain is built from TRBV5-5 and TRBJ1-1; D not resolved. Deletions cut 3 bases from V and 7 bases from J, with 7 bases between. CDR3 length: 11 residues. The germline CDR1 and CDR2 sequences are SGHKS and YYEKEE (reference sequence). The CDR3 protein is CASSYIGEAFF. The DNA of the CDR3 is TGTGCCAGCAGCTATATAGGTGAAGCTTTCTTT.

The chain couples TRBV5-5 to TRBJ2-7, with D possibly TRBD1 on 7 matching bases. This CDR3 spans 14 amino acids. Deletions cut 4 bases from V and 4 bases from J, with 15 bases between. From germline, CDR1 is SGHKS and CDR2 YYEKEE (reference sequence). In DNA, the CDR3 is TGTGCCAGCAGCCAGCAGGGGGGCGGTTACGAGCAGTACTTC. It translates to CASSQQGGGYEQYF.

This chain uses TRBV5-8 with TRBJ2-4; 8 bases agree with TRBD1. CDR3 size: 17 residues. Trimming at V came to 0 bases and at J to 0 bases, leaving 5 bases not matched to a gene. Germline V gene lookup returns CDR1 SGHTS and CDR2 YDEGEE. As DNA, the CDR3 is TGTGCCAGCAGCTTGGACAGGGGGAATCTAGCCAAAAACATTCAGTACTTC. Its protein product is CASSLDRGNLAKNIQYF. Together with reference TRBV5-8 and TRBJ2-4, the CDR3 gives the full variable domain: EAGVTQSPTHLIKTRGQQATLRCSPISGHTSVYWYQQALGLGLQFLLWYDEGEERNRGNFPPRFSGRQFPNYSSELNVNALELEDSALYLCASSLDRGNLAKNIQYFGAGTRLSVL.

The chain has TRBV20-1 and TRBJ2-5; 7 nucleotides agree with TRBD2. CDR3 size: 14 residues. Trimming cost V 3 bases and J 5 bases; bases outside gene matches: 9. Germline-derived CDR1 and CDR2 are DFQATT and SNEGSKA (reference sequence). CDR3 amino acids: CSASMREWVETQYF. The CDR3 DNA reads TGCAGTGCTAGTATGCGGGAGTGGGTGGAGACCCAGTACTTC.

The chain links TRBV7-2 to TRBJ1-1; D gene ambiguous. V dropped 3 bases and J dropped 0 bases, with 5 bases sitting between them. Germline V gives CDR1 SGHTA, CDR2 FQGNSA. The CDR3 extends over 13 amino acids. The CDR3 region is CASSFQMNTEAFF. DNA of the CDR3: TGTGCCAGCAGCTTCCAAATGAACACTGAAGCTTTCTTT.

This clonotype was counted a few times. V and J are TRBV7-8 and TRBJ2-2; a possible D gene is TRBD2 (6 bases). The germline CDR1 and CDR2 sequences are SGHVS and FQNEAQ. This CDR3 comprises 15 residues. Deletions cut 5 bases from V and 0 bases from J, with 10 bases between. The CDR3 coding sequence is TGTGCCAGCAGCCCCCGGACTACGAACACCGGGGAGCTGTTTTTT. Encoded protein: CASSPRTTNTGELFF.

This clonotype was detected ten times or more. This chain uses TRBV29-1 with TRBJ2-1; D remains unclear. The CDR3 totals 12 residues. Trimming took off 2 bases at V and 5 bases at J, with 7 bases between the two ends. Germline V gene sequence: CDR1 SQVTM, CDR2 ANQGSEA. The CDR3 nucleotides are TGCAGCGTTGAACGGGCGGACAATGAGCAGTTCTTC. Amino acids: CSVERADNEQFF.

At least ten counts were recorded for this clonotype. The chain combines TRBV20-1 with TRBJ1-6; D not resolved. The germline V gene encodes CDR1 DFQATT and CDR2 SNEGSKA (reference sequence). The CDR3 consists of 14 residues. V dropped 0 bases and J dropped 9 bases, with 12 bases sitting between them. The DNA for the CDR3 is TGCAGTGCTAGAGATCGCCGGGTTAGTTCACCCCTCCACTTT. This gives the protein CSARDRRVSSPLHF.

The V call is TRBV18, the J call TRBJ2-7, with D possibly TRBD1 on 6 matching bases. Germline V gene lookup returns CDR1 KGHSH and CDR2 LQKENI. V gave up 5 bases and J gave up 2 bases, with 16 bases separating them. The length of the CDR3 is 15 residues. The DNA for the CDR3 is TGTGCCAGCTCATCAGGGGTCGGCGGCACCTACGAGCAGTACTTC. Amino acid sequence: CASSSGVGGTYEQYF.

This clonotype came up many times. The genes are TRBV29-1 and TRBJ2-3, with TRBD2 matching 10 bases. The CDR3 contains 14 residues. V lost 4 bases to trimming and J lost 3 bases; unmatched junction nucleotides: 4. The V gene's germline CDR1 is SQVTM and CDR2 ANQGSEA. CDR3 in amino acids: CSVGASGSTDTQYF. CDR3 nucleotides: TGCAGCGTTGGGGCTAGCGGGAGTACAGATACGCAGTATTTT.

This clonotype has at least ten counts. The chain has TRBV7-9 and TRBJ2-2; D ambiguous. From germline, CDR1 is SEHNR and CDR2 FQNEAQ (reference sequence). This CDR3 has 15 amino acids. V was shortened by 5 bases and J by 1 base, with 11 bases between the two germline ends. The DNA for the CDR3 is TGTGCCAGCAGCCCTATGGCGGTGAACACCGGGGAGCTGTTTTTT. Translated: CASSPMAVNTGELFF.

This clonotype turned up a few times. J is TRBJ2-2 and V is TRBV12-3 or TRBV12-4, with unresolved D. V was pared by 1 base and J by 3 bases, with 12 bases between. The CDR3 consists of 16 residues. The CDR3 DNA follows: TGTGCCAGCAGTTTAGTCCGGATCGTGGACACCGGGGAGCTGTTTTTT. This codes for CASSLVRIVDTGELFF.

In this sample, this clonotype turned up many times. This chain uses TRBV20-1 with TRBJ2-5, with D perhaps being TRBD1 or TRBD2 (5 bases each). Germline V gene lookup returns CDR1 DFQATT and CDR2 SNEGSKA (reference sequence). This CDR3 spans 13 amino acids. V was cut by 5 bases and J by 2 bases, with 12 bases left in between. The DNA for the CDR3 is TGCAGTGCTCCCCGGGGCGGACAAGAGACCCAGTACTTC. It translates to CSAPRGGQETQYF.

The genes are TRBV12-3 or TRBV12-4 and TRBJ2-5, with D unresolved. There are 12 residues in the CDR3. V lost 7 bases and J 4 bases, leaving 10 bases between the germline ends. This CDR3 reads CASTTFGETQYF. The CDR3 coding sequence is TGTGCCAGCACCACCTTTGGAGAGACCCAGTACTTC.

This clonotype appeared a few times. This sequence joins TRBV6-5 and TRBJ2-7; possibly TRBD2 for D (6 bases). V lost 0 bases to trimming and J lost 6 bases, with 18 bases between them. The CDR3 is 16 residues long. Germline assignment: CDR1 MNHEY and CDR2 SVGAGI. The CDR3 DNA is TGTGCCAGCAGTTACTCGCCCCCAGGGAGGTATGGCGAGCAGTACTTC. It specifies CASSYSPPGRYGEQYF.

The chain is built from TRBV12-3 or TRBV12-4 and TRBJ2-1; D remains unclear. V lost 5 bases and J 11 bases, leaving 13 bases between the germline ends. The CDR3 totals 12 residues. The CDR3 is CASSPSGPKQFF. The DNA of the CDR3 is TGTGCCAGCAGTCCCTCGGGCCCAAAGCAGTTCTTC.

The V gene is TRBV4-2, the J gene TRBJ2-3, with D unresolved. With 1 base removed from V and 6 bases from J, the gap between germline ends came to 8 bases. Germline V lookup: CDR1 LGHNA, CDR2 YNFKEQ. The CDR3 has 13 amino acids. CDR3 nucleotides: TGTGCCAGCAGCCAAGGGCCCTCGGATACGCAGTATTTT. This sequence encodes CASSQGPSDTQYF.

The sample holds many counts of this clonotype. This chain links TRBV6-2 or TRBV6-3 with TRBJ2-5, with TRBD1 matching 9 bases. The germline V gene encodes CDR1 MNHEY and CDR2 SVGEGT. This CDR3 has 12 amino acids. Trimming cost V 5 bases and J 9 bases; bases outside gene matches: 4. The CDR3: CASSPGQGAQYF. The CDR3 DNA sequence: TGTGCCAGCAGTCCGGGACAGGGTGCCCAGTACTTC.

At least ten counts were recorded for this clonotype. V gene TRBV5-5 combines with J gene TRBJ1-1, with 9 bases identical to TRBD1. CDR3 length: 15 amino acids. J lost 4 bases, V lost 3 bases, and 7 bases had no gene match. The V gene's germline CDR1 is SGHKS and CDR2 YYEKEE (reference sequence). The CDR3 protein is CASSWGTGRSTEAFF. The CDR3 coding sequence is TGTGCCAGCAGCTGGGGGACAGGGCGAAGCACTGAAGCTTTCTTT.

The chain uses TRBV7-2 and TRBJ2-5; D call uncertain. Germline CDR1 is SGHTA and CDR2 is FQGNSA. V lost 2 bases and J 5 bases, leaving 12 bases between the germline ends. The CDR3 extends over 14 amino acids. CDR3 DNA: TGTGCCAGCAGCTTATCCAGCTTGGGCGAGACCCAGTACTTC. Protein: CASSLSSLGETQYF.

This clonotype was detected many times. The V call is TRBV5-1, the J call TRBJ2-1, with 7 bases identical to TRBD1. CDR1 and CDR2 (germline): SGHRS, YFSETQ. Losses at the gene ends were 5 bases for V and 7 bases for J; bases not matched to a gene: 12. The CDR3 covers 15 residues. The DNA for the CDR3 is TGCGCCAGCAGTCCCGGGACAGTAGGCTGGAATGAGCAGTTCTTC. Its translation: CASSPGTVGWNEQFF.